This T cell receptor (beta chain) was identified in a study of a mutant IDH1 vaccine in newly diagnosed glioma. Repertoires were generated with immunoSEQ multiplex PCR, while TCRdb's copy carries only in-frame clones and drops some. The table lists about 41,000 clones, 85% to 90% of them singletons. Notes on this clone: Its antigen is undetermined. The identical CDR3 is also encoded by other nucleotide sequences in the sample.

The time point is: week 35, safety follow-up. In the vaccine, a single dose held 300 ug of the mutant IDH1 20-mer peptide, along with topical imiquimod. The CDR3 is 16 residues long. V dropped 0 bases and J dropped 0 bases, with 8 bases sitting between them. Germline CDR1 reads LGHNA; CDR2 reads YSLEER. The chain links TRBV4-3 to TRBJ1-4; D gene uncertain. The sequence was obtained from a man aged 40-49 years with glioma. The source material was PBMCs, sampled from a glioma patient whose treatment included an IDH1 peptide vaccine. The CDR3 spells CASSQERSATNEKLFF. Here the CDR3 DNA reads TGCGCCAGCAGCCAAGAACGATCCGCAACTAATGAAAAACTGTTTTTT.